Given below is one T cell receptor (beta chain) in context. This sample is drawn from a study of blood T cell repertoires in COVID-19. The CDR3 has 15 amino acids. Between the trimmed V and J ends, which lost 3 bases and 8 bases, there was a span of 18 bases. From germline, CDR1 is KGHDR and CDR2 SFDVKD. Clones were read by immunoSEQ multiplex PCR, and TCRdb kept only the in-frame ones, dropping some. The sample carries nearly 200,000 clones, 70% to 90% recorded once. This chain joins TRBV24-1 and TRBJ1-2, with a weak D call TRBD1 (6 bases). The receptor's source is a woman in her forties who had recovered from COVID-19. The sequenced material came from peripheral blood. The CDR3 nucleotides are TGTGCCACCAGTGATCCGCTGACAGGTCCGGCCGGCTACACCTTC. As protein: CATSDPLTGPAGYTF.